Listed here are 25 T cell receptor beta chains from one sample, sequenced in a study of regulatory dendritic cells for organ transplantation. Sequencing was performed with immunoSEQ multiplex PCR; in TCRdb, only in-frame clones are kept and a portion is missing. The sample holds more than 10,000 clones, 72% seen once. The specimen sequenced was memory CD8+ T cells from blood. The sample's subset: CD45RO+ memory T cells. Every receptor here comes from a human donor in good health.

This clone was observed a handful of times. J is TRBJ2-7 and V is TRBV7-8; 8 nucleotides match TRBD1. Germline V gives CDR1 SGHVS, CDR2 FQNEAQ. J was trimmed by 3 bases and V by 5 bases; bases with no gene match: 6. The CDR3 totals 14 residues. The CDR3 reads CASSPGDRNYEQYF. In DNA, the CDR3 is TGTGCCAGCAGCCCAGGGGACAGGAACTACGAGCAGTACTTC. Full variable domain (outside the CDR3, taken from reference TRBV7-8 and TRBJ2-7): GAGVSQSPRYKVAKRGQDVALRCDPISGHVSLFWYQQALGQGPEFLTYFQNEAQLDKSGLPSDRFFAERPEGSVSTLKIQRTQQEDSAVYLCASSPGDRNYEQYFGPGTRLTVT.

The chain links TRBV4-1 to TRBJ2-5, with TRBD2 identical over 14 bases. This CDR3 spans 18 amino acids. With V trimmed by 1 base and J by 5 bases, 9 bases remained unmatched. Germline CDR1 is MGHRA and CDR2 is YSYEKL. CDR3 nucleotides: TGCGCCAGCAGCCAAGGACTAGCGGGAGGGCCCCGCAGCGAGACCCAGTACTTC. Protein product: CASSQGLAGGPRSETQYF.

V usage is TRBV19 and J usage is TRBJ1-1; D call uncertain. The CDR3 loop spans 15 amino acids. V lost 3 bases and J lost 0, with 11 bases in between. Germline CDR1 reads LNHDA; CDR2 reads SQIVND (reference sequence). Here the CDR3 reads CASSIFPEVNTEAFF. For the CDR3, the DNA is TGTGCCAGTAGTATTTTCCCCGAAGTGAACACTGAAGCTTTCTTT.

On this clone: A far larger clone is just one base off, so this is likely a read error. Different DNA sequences within this sample yield the same CDR3. The rearrangement joins TRBV7-9 to TRBJ2-7, with D perhaps TRBD1 (6 bases). Germline lookup yields CDR1 SEHNR and CDR2 FQNEAQ (reference sequence). CDR3 length equals 15 residues. The ends were cut back, 5 bases at V and 5 bases at J, with 19 bases in the middle. The CDR3 coding sequence is TGTGCCAGCAGCCAAGTAGGAGCAGGGGAACACGAGCAGTACTTC. Its protein product is CASSQVGAGEHEQYF.

This chain joins TRBV28 and TRBJ2-3; TRBD2 matches 7 bases. J gave up 2 bases and V 4 bases, and 6 bases lay outside the gene matches. The CDR3 is 15 residues long. CDR1 and CDR2 (germline): MDHEN, SYDVKM. The CDR3 here is CASSSGEGSTDTQYF. DNA for the CDR3: TGTGCCAGCAGTTCCGGGGAGGGGTCCACAGATACGCAGTATTTT.

The rearrangement joins TRBV4-3 to TRBJ2-1, with a possible D match to TRBD2 (5 bases). Trimming removed 4 bases at V and 2 bases at J, with 6 bases between. CDR3 size: 13 residues. The V gene's germline CDR1 is LGHNA and CDR2 YSLEER. This CDR3 reads CASSPGTYNEQFF. For the CDR3, the DNA is TGCGCCAGCAGCCCGGGGACCTACAATGAGCAGTTCTTC.

The chain carries TRBV4-1 and TRBJ1-5, with TRBD1 as a possible D gene (5 bases). Trimming took 1 base from V and 5 from J, leaving 12 bases between them. The CDR3 is made up of 15 amino acids. The germline gives CDR1 MGHRA, CDR2 YSYEKL. The CDR3 DNA follows: TGCGCCAGCAGCCAAGGCCAGGGACTCCATCAGCCCCAGCATTTT. Amino acids: CASSQGQGLHQPQHF.

The V gene is TRBV7-6, the J gene TRBJ2-1, with 9 positions matching TRBD1. This CDR3 is built from 14 residues. J was trimmed by 4 bases and V by 8 bases; bases with no gene match: 6. Per germline, CDR1 SGHVS and CDR2 FNYEAQ. CDR3 nucleotides: TGTGCCAGCCGACCGGGACAGGGTTACAATGAGCAGTTCTTC. It is translated as CASRPGQGYNEQFF.

The gene calls are TRBV19 and TRBJ1-5; no clear D. Trimming removed 5 bases at V and 4 bases at J, with 24 bases between. CDR3 size: 18 residues. Germline lookup yields CDR1 LNHDA and CDR2 SQIVND (reference sequence). The DNA of the CDR3 is TGTGCCAGTAGTCCCCCCCCATTCAAGCCCTACGCTAATCAGCCCCAGCATTTT. Its translation is CASSPPPFKPYANQPQHF. Full variable domain (remainder filled in from reference TRBV19 and TRBJ1-5): DGGITQSPKYLFRKEGQNVTLSCEQNLNHDAMYWYRQDPGQGLRLIYYSQIVNDFQKGDIAEGYSVSREKKESFPLTVTSAQKNPTAFYLCASSPPPFKPYANQPQHFGDGTRLSIL.

The chain's CDR3 is CASSERQGASEKLFF. As DNA, the CDR3 is TGTGCCAGCAGCGAAAGACAGGGGGCCAGTGAAAAACTGTTTTTT. The chain is built from TRBV7-9 and TRBJ1-4, with 10 bases that match TRBD1. The CDR3 consists of 15 residues. Germline CDR1 is SEHNR and CDR2 is FQNEAQ (reference sequence). V shed 5 bases and J 7 bases; nucleotides not matched to a gene: 7.

The chain uses TRBV28 and TRBJ1-5; D possibly corresponds to TRBD1 (6 bases). This CDR3 comprises 16 residues. CDR1 and CDR2 from the germline V gene are MDHEN and SYDVKM. V gave up 6 bases and J gave up 0 bases, with 15 bases separating them. CDR3: CASRPTGFYSNQPQHF. CDR3 coding DNA: TGTGCCAGCAGACCTACAGGGTTCTATAGCAATCAGCCCCAGCATTTT.

The rearrangement uses TRBV6-6 and TRBJ1-5; D is ambiguous. Germline V gives CDR1 MNHNY, CDR2 SVGAGI (reference sequence). This CDR3 contains 15 residues. Trimming took 3 bases from V and 0 from J, leaving 9 bases between them. CDR3 region: CASSYSGYSNQPQHF. In DNA, the CDR3 is TGTGCCAGCAGTTATTCGGGCTATAGCAATCAGCCCCAGCATTTT.

V usage is TRBV4-3 and J usage is TRBJ2-7; D possibly corresponds to TRBD2 (6 bases). The length of the CDR3 is 16 residues. Trimming took 0 bases from V and 2 from J, leaving 14 bases between them. Germline-derived CDR1 and CDR2 are LGHNA and YSLEER. The CDR3 reads CASSQDFRGATYEQYF. The DNA of the CDR3 is TGCGCCAGCAGCCAAGATTTTCGCGGGGCCACCTACGAGCAGTACTTC.

This clone is categorized as medium-sized (0.01 to 0.1%). The rearrangement uses TRBV15 and TRBJ1-4, with D tentatively TRBD1 (5 bases). V was trimmed by 2 bases and J by 5 bases, leaving 12 bases between them. The CDR3 contains 15 residues. CDR1 LNHNV and CDR2 YYDKDF come from the germline V gene (reference sequence). CDR3: CATSRNRDRNEKLFF. CDR3 sequence (DNA): TGTGCCACCAGCAGAAATAGAGACAGAAATGAAAAACTGTTTTTT.

The rearrangement uses TRBV27 and TRBJ2-3; D ambiguous. CDR3 length: 14 amino acids. Germline CDR1 and CDR2: MNHEY and SMNVEV (reference sequence). Trimming removed 2 bases from V and 4 bases from J, with 10 bases in between. The CDR3 is CASSLIPRADTQYF. The CDR3 nucleotides read TGTGCCAGCAGTTTAATTCCTAGGGCAGATACGCAGTATTTT.

This chain links TRBV7-8 with TRBJ2-1; D is possibly TRBD2 (6 bases). The V and J ends lost 4 bases and 3 bases respectively, with 16 bases between them. This CDR3 has 16 residues. Germline V gene sequence: CDR1 SGHVS, CDR2 FQNEAQ. CDR3 bases: TGTGCCAGCAGCTATTATAGCGGAAGCTACTACAATGAGCAGTTCTTC. Residues: CASSYYSGSYYNEQFF.

The chain joins TRBV5-4 to TRBJ2-3; D unclear. V dropped 4 bases and J dropped 5 bases, with 20 bases sitting between them. This CDR3 is built from 16 residues. CDR1 SGHNT and CDR2 YYREEE come from the germline V gene (reference sequence). The CDR3 spells CASSMMPLPPKDTQYF. In DNA form, the CDR3 reads TGTGCCAGCAGCATGATGCCCCTCCCTCCTAAAGATACGCAGTATTTT. Based on the CDR3 plus reference TRBV5-4 and TRBJ2-3, the full variable domain is ETGVTQSPTHLIKTRGQQVTLRCSSQSGHNTVSWYQQALGQGPQFIFQYYREEENGRGNFPPRFSGLQFPNYSSELNVNALELDDSALYLCASSMMPLPPKDTQYFGPGTRLTVL.

A note on this clone: A read error may produce the germline difference seen at one junction end. This chain links TRBV5-4 with TRBJ2-6; D is uncertain. This CDR3 is 17 amino acids long. CDR1 and CDR2 from the germline V gene are SGHNT and YYREEE (reference sequence). This chain's CDR3 is CASSQAESSSGANVLTF. DNA of the CDR3: TGCGCCAGCAGCCAAGCAGAGAGCAGCTCTGGGGCCAACGTCCTGACTTTC.

This clone was detected only once. The chain carries TRBV9 and TRBJ2-2; weak D call: TRBD2 (6 bases). Germline CDR1 reads SGDLS; CDR2 reads YYNGEE. V lost 2 bases, J lost 4 bases, and 15 bases lay in between. This CDR3 comprises 16 residues. CDR3 in amino acids: CASSVGGGGFTGELFF. The CDR3 DNA is TGTGCCAGCAGCGTGGGGGGAGGTGGTTTCACCGGGGAGCTGTTTTTT.

The chain uses TRBV30 and TRBJ1-4, with D perhaps matching TRBD1 (6 bases). The V end was cut by 1 base, the J end by 7 bases, with 16 bases between. Germline V gene sequence: CDR1 GTSNPN, CDR2 SVGIG (reference sequence). CDR3 length: 15 amino acids. Written as DNA, the CDR3 is TGTGCCTGGAGTGCCCTCGGGGGCAAAGGTGAAAAACTGTTTTTT. It codes for CAWSALGGKGEKLFF.

The chain recombines TRBV7-9 with TRBJ2-3; D gene unclear. Trimming removed 3 bases at V and 0 bases at J, with 7 bases between. The CDR3 has 14 residues. The V gene's germline CDR1 is SEHNR and CDR2 FQNEAQ (reference sequence). CDR3 bases: TGTGCCAGCAGCTTTAAACCTAGCACAGATACGCAGTATTTT. Translating it yields CASSFKPSTDTQYF. The variable domain in full, with the rest retrieved from reference TRBV7-9 and TRBJ2-3, is DTGVSQNPRHKITKRGQNVTFRCDPISEHNRLYWYRQTLGQGPEFLTYFQNEAQLEKSRLLSDRFSAERPKGSFSTLEIQRTEQGDSAMYLCASSFKPSTDTQYFGPGTRLTVL.

CDR3 sequence reads: CASSKVVGGAAFF. The CDR3 bases are TGTGCCAGCAGCAAGGTAGTCGGTGGGGCGGCTTTCTTT. This rearrangement joins TRBV11-2 to TRBJ1-1; tentative D call: TRBD1 (5 bases). Germline CDR1 and CDR2: SGHAT and FQNNGV. V was cut by 5 bases and J by 11 bases, with 18 bases left in between. The CDR3 is 13 amino acids.

The chain recombines TRBV4-3 with TRBJ2-2; 11 positions match TRBD2. Germline V gene lookup returns CDR1 LGHNA and CDR2 YSLEER. With V trimmed by 0 bases and J by 0 bases, 3 bases remained unmatched. This CDR3 has 18 residues. The CDR3 sequence: CASSQDRLAGTNTGELFF. The CDR3 DNA is TGCGCCAGCAGCCAAGATCGACTAGCGGGAACGAACACCGGGGAGCTGTTTTTT.

This clone was seen just once. The V and J genes are TRBV5-6 and TRBJ2-3; D not resolved. V was pared by 4 bases and J by 7 bases, with 13 bases between. The germline gives CDR1 SGHDT, CDR2 YYEEEE. This CDR3 is 13 amino acids long. Here the CDR3 reads CASSSPDGHTQYF. The CDR3 nucleotides read TGTGCCAGCAGCAGCCCCGACGGACATACGCAGTATTTT.

The rearrangement uses TRBV5-5 and TRBJ2-3; no reliable D call. The CDR3 loop spans 16 amino acids. Germline V gene lookup returns CDR1 SGHKS and CDR2 YYEKEE (reference sequence). The V and J ends lost 2 bases and 2 bases respectively, with 15 bases between them. CDR3 in amino acids: CASSLSRAYLTDTQYF. The CDR3 nucleotides read TGTGCCAGCAGCTTAAGCCGGGCCTACCTCACAGATACGCAGTATTTT.